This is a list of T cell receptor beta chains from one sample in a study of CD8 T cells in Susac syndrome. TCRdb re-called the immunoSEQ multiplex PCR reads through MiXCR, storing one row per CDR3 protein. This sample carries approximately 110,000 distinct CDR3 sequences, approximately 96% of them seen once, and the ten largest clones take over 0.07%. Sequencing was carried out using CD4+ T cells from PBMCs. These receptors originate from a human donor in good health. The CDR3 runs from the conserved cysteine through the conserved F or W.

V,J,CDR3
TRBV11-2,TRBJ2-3,CASSFTLAGRDTQYF
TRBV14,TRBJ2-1,CASSQDRYSEQFF
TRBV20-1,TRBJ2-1,CSARVSGGPVSEQFF
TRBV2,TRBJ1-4,CASSLDRGYEKLFF
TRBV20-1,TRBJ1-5,CSARVGSNQPQHF
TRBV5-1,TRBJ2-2,CASSFTPSGGGSGELFF
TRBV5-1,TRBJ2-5,CASSLDRDQETQYF
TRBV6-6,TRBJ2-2,CASTILAGTNTGELFF
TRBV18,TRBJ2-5,CASTASTGAQETQYF
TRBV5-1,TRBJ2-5,CASSPEPSTAFETQYF
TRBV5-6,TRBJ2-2,CASSWSPDTGELFF
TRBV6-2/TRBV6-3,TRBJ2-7,CASSSDGGSYEQYF
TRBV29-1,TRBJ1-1,CSVEDLAGNTEAFF
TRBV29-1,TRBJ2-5,CSVEDLQETQETQYF
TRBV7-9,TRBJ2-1,CASSPTPGLDGEQFF
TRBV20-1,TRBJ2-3,CSAPGLVADTQYF
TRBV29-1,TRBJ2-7,CSEDRGQPSYEQYF
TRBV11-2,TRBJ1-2,CASSSNTAYGYTF
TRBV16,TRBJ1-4,CASSQSGTAEKLFF
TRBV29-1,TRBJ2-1,CSVGRQGGDYGQFF
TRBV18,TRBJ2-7,CASSPPSGEQYF
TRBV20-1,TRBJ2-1,CSARFQPHEQFF
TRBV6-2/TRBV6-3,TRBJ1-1,CASRGQGANTEAFF
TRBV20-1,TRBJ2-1,CSARDLLSGRDNEQFF
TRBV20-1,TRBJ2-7,CSATMMRGQGFQGFRYEQYF
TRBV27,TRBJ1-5,CASSSWGQGLNQPQHF
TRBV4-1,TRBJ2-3,CASSQTWVADTQYF